A single sample gave rise to the 21 T cell receptor beta chains below, sequenced in a study of blood T cell repertoires in COVID-19. Some clones are missing from TCRdb's copy, which holds only in-frame ones; the method was immunoSEQ multiplex PCR. Among a few hundred thousand clones listed, about 90% were seen once. The sequenced sample was peripheral blood. The source is a man aged 35 to 55 with acute or convalescent COVID-19.

The table lists this clone with a few counts. The chain combines TRBV6-6 with TRBJ1-2; the D gene is possibly TRBD1 (5 bases). Deletions cut 0 bases from V and 6 bases from J, with 11 bases between. Germline values: CDR1 MNHNY, CDR2 SVGAGI (reference sequence). This CDR3 has 14 amino acids. The CDR3 nucleotides are TGTGCCAGCAGTTACTCGATTAAAGGGGATGGCTACACCTTC. Translation gives CASSYSIKGDGYTF.

The V call is TRBV9, the J call TRBJ2-1, with D possibly matching TRBD1 (6 bases). The V gene's germline CDR1 is SGDLS and CDR2 YYNGEE. V was shortened by 8 bases and J by 1 base, with 16 bases between the two germline ends. CDR3 length: 15 amino acids. The CDR3 coding sequence is TGTGCCAGAAGCCCCCGGGACAAGTCCTACAATGAGCAGTTCTTC. Its protein is CARSPRDKSYNEQFF.

The J gene is TRBJ2-3, the V gene TRBV28; 8 bases align to TRBD2. CDR1 is MDHEN and CDR2 is SYDVKM in the germline V gene. Trimming removed 6 bases from V and 4 bases from J; junction bases left unmatched: 12. The CDR3 has 16 residues. This chain's CDR3 is CASSPGVAGYADTQYF. The CDR3 DNA sequence: TGTGCCAGCAGCCCCGGGGTAGCGGGATACGCAGATACGCAGTATTTT.

CDR3 residues: CASSLGLSRWDTQYF. The CDR3 region has the DNA TGTGCCAGCAGCTTAGGATTGTCTAGGTGGGATACGCAGTATTTT. The chain combines TRBV11-2 with TRBJ2-3, with unresolved D. Germline CDR1 reads SGHAT; CDR2 reads FQNNGV. There are 15 residues in the CDR3. Deletions cut 1 base from V and 6 bases from J, with 14 bases between.

The chain has TRBV3-1 (or the pseudogene TRBV3-2) and TRBJ1-2; a possible D gene is TRBD1 (6 bases). V lost 0 bases, J lost 0 bases, and 11 bases lay in between. This CDR3 contains 16 residues. Germline lookup yields CDR1 LGHDT and CDR2 YNNKEL (reference sequence). CDR3 amino acids: CASSQESRGSNYGYTF. The CDR3 DNA follows: TGTGCCAGCAGCCAAGAGAGCAGGGGCTCTAACTATGGCTACACCTTC.

The chain links TRBV5-1 to TRBJ1-2; D gene uncertain. CDR1 SGHRS and CDR2 YFSETQ come from the germline V gene. The CDR3 consists of 12 residues. V was trimmed by 2 bases and J by 0 bases, leaving 2 bases between them. CDR3 bases: TGCGCCAGCAGCTTCACTAACTATGGCTACACCTTC. It is translated as CASSFTNYGYTF.

Many counts were recorded for this clone. V usage is TRBV5-1 and J usage is TRBJ2-2; D is undetermined. CDR1 and CDR2 (germline): SGHRS, YFSETQ. Trimming left V 0 bases short and J 7 bases short, with 10 bases between. The CDR3 consists of 14 residues. CDR3 sequence: CASSLAAAHGELFF. In nucleotides, the CDR3 is TGCGCCAGCAGCTTGGCCGCGGCTCACGGGGAGCTGTTTTTT.

The V and J genes are TRBV12-3 or TRBV12-4 and TRBJ1-2, with 9 bases aligning to TRBD1. This CDR3 spans 13 amino acids. J lost 4 bases, V lost 5 bases, and 2 bases had no gene match. CDR3 protein: CASSEGQGYGYTF. As DNA, the CDR3 is TGTGCCAGCAGTGAGGGACAGGGCTATGGCTACACCTTC.

The rearrangement links TRBV2 to TRBJ1-1, with D possibly TRBD1 on 5 matching bases. Germline CDR1 is SNHLY and CDR2 is FYNNEI. Between the trimmed V and J ends, which lost 4 bases and 5 bases, there was a span of 14 bases. This CDR3 region has 14 residues. CDR3 residues: CASSARGVETEAFF. CDR3 DNA: TGTGCCAGCAGTGCTCGGGGGGTGGAGACTGAAGCTTTCTTT. The full variable domain, in which reference TRBV2 and TRBJ1-1 provide the parts outside the CDR3, is EPEVTQTPSHQVTQMGQEVILRCVPISNHLYFYWYRQILGQKVEFLVSFYNNEISEKSEIFDDQFSVERPDGSNFTLKIRSTKLEDSAMYFCASSARGVETEAFFGQGTRLTVV.

J is TRBJ1-5 and V is TRBV12-1; the table's D gene call, TRBD1, was not cross checked with the DNA. TRBV12-1 is flagged as a pseudogene. This CDR3 spans 14 amino acids. The CDR3 reads CASSPGQGAQPQHF. CDR3 in DNA: TGTGCCAGCAGCCCCGGACAGGGGGCCCAGCCCCAGCATTTT.

This chain connects TRBV30 to TRBJ1-1; a possible D gene is TRBD1 (5 bases). CDR1 GTSNPN and CDR2 SVGIG come from the germline V gene (reference sequence). CDR3 length equals 13 residues. Trimming pared 3 bases from V and 4 bases from J, leaving 12 bases between. In DNA form, the CDR3 reads TGTGCCTGGAGACTAGCTGGGGGCACTGAAGCTTTCTTT. This encodes CAWRLAGGTEAFF.

CDR3 nucleotide sequence: TGTGCCAATACCCGGGACAGCTATGGCTACACCTTC. Protein: CANTRDSYGYTF. This sequence joins TRBV2 and TRBJ1-2; 7 nucleotides line up with TRBD1. From germline, CDR1 is SNHLY and CDR2 FYNNEI. The CDR3 contains 12 residues. The J segment lost 4 bases and the V segment lost 10 bases, leaving 6 bases of the junction unmatched.

V and J are TRBV28 and TRBJ2-7; tentatively, D is TRBD1 (5 bases). Trimming left V 2 bases short and J 3 bases short, with 11 bases between. This CDR3 region has 14 residues. The germline CDR1 and CDR2 sequences are MDHEN and SYDVKM. CDR3 nucleotides: TGTGCCAGCAGTTTAGAACAGGTGGACTACGAGCAGTACTTC. Protein: CASSLEQVDYEQYF.

The chain is built from TRBV10-1 and TRBJ2-1; 7 nucleotides align to TRBD2. The CDR3 is 15 amino acids. CDR1 and CDR2 (germline): WNHNN, SYGVQD (reference sequence). The V segment lost 4 bases and the J segment 5 bases; nucleotides outside the gene matches: 8. This CDR3 is CASSGGRRNDNEQFF. In nucleotides, the CDR3 is TGCGCCAGCAGTGGCGGGAGACGAAACGACAATGAGCAGTTCTTC.

This chain connects TRBV27 to TRBJ2-6, with unresolved D. The CDR3 spans 16 residues. Trimming took off 3 bases at V and 0 bases at J, with 9 bases between the two ends. From germline, CDR1 is MNHEY and CDR2 SMNVEV (reference sequence). CDR3 sequence (DNA): TGTGCCAGCAGTTTTACTTTGAGCTCTGGGGCCAACGTCCTGACTTTC. Amino acids: CASSFTLSSGANVLTF.

V is TRBV6-5 and J is TRBJ2-7; the match to TRBD2 covers 8 bases. The CDR3 is 13 amino acids. V was clipped by 6 bases and J by 3 bases; unmatched bases: 4. Germline assignment: CDR1 MNHEY and CDR2 SVGAGI. DNA for the CDR3: TGTGCCAGCAGGTTAGCGGGGTACTACGAGCAGTACTTC. Translated: CASRLAGYYEQYF.

The chain links TRBV4-1 to TRBJ1-3, with D unclear. The length of the CDR3 is 15 residues. V shed 5 bases and J shed 4 bases, with 15 bases lying between them. Germline values: CDR1 MGHRA, CDR2 YSYEKL. This CDR3 reads CASSSPLRSGNTIYF. For the CDR3, the DNA is TGCGCCAGCAGCTCCCCCCTGCGGTCCGGAAACACCATATATTTT.

This rearrangement joins TRBV7-8 to TRBJ2-1; D is perhaps TRBD1 (6 bases). CDR1 and CDR2 (germline): SGHVS, FQNEAQ. The CDR3 is 14 amino acids. The V end was cut by 5 bases, the J end by 3 bases, with 11 bases between. CDR3 in DNA: TGTGCCAGCAGCCCGCCGGACAGCTACAATGAGCAGTTCTTC. It specifies CASSPPDSYNEQFF.

The chain has TRBV7-2 and TRBJ2-1; TRBD2 aligns across 11 bases. The CDR3 runs to 16 residues. Germline V CDR1 and CDR2: SGHTA, FQGNSA. Trimming took 4 bases from V and 8 from J; bases not matched to a gene: 10. The CDR3 DNA is TGTGCCAGCAGCTCGGGAACTAGCGGGAGTATGGATGAGCAGTTCTTC. This gives the protein CASSSGTSGSMDEQFF.

The chain carries TRBV2 and TRBJ1-3; D is perhaps TRBD1 (5 bases). Germline V lookup: CDR1 SNHLY, CDR2 FYNNEI. Trimming removed 4 bases at V and 0 bases at J, with 16 bases between. The CDR3 is 17 residues long. This CDR3 reads CASSAETTARSGNTIYF. Written as DNA, the CDR3 is TGTGCCAGCAGTGCAGAGACGACAGCCCGCTCTGGAAACACCATATATTTT.

This chain connects TRBV9 to TRBJ2-1; TRBD2 aligns across 8 bases. Trimming removed 2 bases from V and 8 bases from J; junction bases left unmatched: 6. CDR1 and CDR2 (germline): SGDLS, YYNGEE. The CDR3 consists of 14 residues. CDR3: CASSVRGRWDEQFF. CDR3 coding DNA: TGTGCCAGCAGCGTTCGCGGGAGGTGGGATGAGCAGTTCTTC.